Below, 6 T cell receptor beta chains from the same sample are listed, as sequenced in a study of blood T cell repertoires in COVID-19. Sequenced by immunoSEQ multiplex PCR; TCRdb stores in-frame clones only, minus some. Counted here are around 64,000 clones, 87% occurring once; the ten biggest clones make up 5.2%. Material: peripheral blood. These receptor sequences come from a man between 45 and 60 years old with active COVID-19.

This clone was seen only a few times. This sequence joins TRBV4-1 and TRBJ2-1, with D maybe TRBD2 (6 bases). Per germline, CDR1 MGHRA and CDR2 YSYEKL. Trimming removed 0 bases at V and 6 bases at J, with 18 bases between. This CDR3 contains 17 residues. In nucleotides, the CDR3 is TGCGCCAGCAGCCAAGATCCCCCGACTAGTATACGCAATGAGCAGTTCTTC. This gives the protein CASSQDPPTSIRNEQFF.

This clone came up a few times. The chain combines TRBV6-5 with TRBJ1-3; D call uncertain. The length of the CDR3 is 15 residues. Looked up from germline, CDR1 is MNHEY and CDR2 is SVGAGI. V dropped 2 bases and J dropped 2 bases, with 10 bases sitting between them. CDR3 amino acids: CASSYRKGAGNTIYF. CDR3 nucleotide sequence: TGTGCCAGCAGTTACCGCAAGGGAGCTGGAAACACCATATATTTT.

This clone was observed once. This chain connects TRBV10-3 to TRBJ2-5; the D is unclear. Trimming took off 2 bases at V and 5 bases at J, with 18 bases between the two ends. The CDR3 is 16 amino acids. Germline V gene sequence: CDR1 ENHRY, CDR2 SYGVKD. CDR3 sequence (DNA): TGTGCCATCAGTGAGGCGCTAGGTGAAGTGTCGGAGACCCAGTACTTC. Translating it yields CAISEALGEVSETQYF.

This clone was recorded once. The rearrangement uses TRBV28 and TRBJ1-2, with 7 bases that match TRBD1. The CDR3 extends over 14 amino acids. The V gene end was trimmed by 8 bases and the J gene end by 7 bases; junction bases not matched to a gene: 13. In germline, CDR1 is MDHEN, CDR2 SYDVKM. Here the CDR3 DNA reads TGTGCCAGCGGATCCGGGACAGCCAGGGTTGGCTACACCTTC. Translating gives CASGSGTARVGYTF.

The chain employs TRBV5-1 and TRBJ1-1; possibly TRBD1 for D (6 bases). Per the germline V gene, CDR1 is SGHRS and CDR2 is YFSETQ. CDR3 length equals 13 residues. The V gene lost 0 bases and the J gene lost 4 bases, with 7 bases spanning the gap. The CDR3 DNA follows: TGCGCCAGCAGCTTGGAGGGGGTCACTGAAGCTTTCTTT. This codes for CASSLEGVTEAFF.

The CDR3 here is CASSLDKNTEAFF. The CDR3 DNA follows: TGTGCCAGCAGTCTCGACAAGAACACTGAAGCTTTCTTT. The J gene is TRBJ1-1, the V gene TRBV2; D ambiguous. The germline V gene has CDR1 SNHLY and CDR2 FYNNEI. CDR3 length equals 13 residues. V was trimmed by 5 bases and J by 1 base, leaving 8 bases between them.